This entry lists 19 T cell receptor beta chains sequenced from one sample in a study of blood T cell repertoires in COVID-19. This table comes from immunoSEQ multiplex PCR, and its TCRdb copy is limited to in-frame clones, with some not included. The sample holds approximately 270,000 clones, over 80% seen once. Sequences were obtained from PBMCs or T cells enriched from blood (not recorded which). These receptors were obtained from a woman between 25 and 40 years old with acute COVID-19.

This clone was seen a few times. The V and J genes are TRBV29-1 and TRBJ2-7; 12 nucleotides agree with TRBD2. With V trimmed by 3 bases and J by 2 bases, 5 bases remained unmatched. The CDR3 length is 15 residues. Looked up from germline, CDR1 is SQVTM and CDR2 is ANQGSEA. This chain's CDR3 is CSVERLAGGTYEQYF. The CDR3 DNA sequence: TGCAGCGTTGAGCGGCTAGCGGGGGGGACCTACGAGCAGTACTTC.

CDR3 nucleotide sequence: TGCGCCAGCAGCCCCCAAGACACGATGCTGGGAGTAGAAAAACTGTTTTTT. Protein sequence: CASSPQDTMLGVEKLFF. The V call is TRBV4-1, the J call TRBJ1-4; D gene unclear. The V and J ends lost 4 bases and 8 bases respectively, with 23 bases between them. The CDR3 runs 17 residues. The germline gives CDR1 MGHRA, CDR2 YSYEKL.

This chain joins TRBV3-1 (or the pseudogene TRBV3-2) and TRBJ2-5, with no clear D. V gave up 1 base and J gave up 7 bases, with 7 bases separating them. CDR1 is LGHDT, CDR2 YNNKEL, per germline (reference sequence). The CDR3 extends over 12 amino acids. Here the CDR3 reads CASSQGAGTQYF. CDR3 nucleotides: TGTGCCAGCAGCCAAGGCGCCGGGACCCAGTACTTC.

The CDR3 DNA is TGTGCCAGCAGCAAAATAAAACAAAGGCAGTTCTTC. Translation gives CASSKIKQRQFF. The V gene is TRBV21-1, the J gene TRBJ2-1; the table's D gene call, TRBD1, was not cross checked with the DNA. TRBV21-1 is annotated as a pseudogene. The CDR3 is 12 residues long.

This rearrangement joins TRBV9 to TRBJ2-7; D is possibly TRBD2 (7 bases). Per the germline V gene, CDR1 is SGDLS and CDR2 is YYNGEE. The CDR3 spans 12 residues. V was shortened by 4 bases and J by 7 bases, with 12 bases between the two germline ends. CDR3 DNA: TGTGCCAGCAGCCCGGGGGGCGGGGAGCAGTACTTC. It codes for CASSPGGGEQYF.

This sequence joins TRBV6-2 or TRBV6-3 and TRBJ2-1; TRBD2 matches 11 bases. CDR1 and CDR2 from the germline V gene are MNHEY and SVGEGT. J lost 7 bases, V lost 1 base, and 9 bases had no gene match. This CDR3 is 17 amino acids long. The CDR3 loop is CASSYLALAGVENEQFF. CDR3 in DNA: TGTGCCAGCAGTTACTTGGCACTAGCGGGAGTTGAAAATGAGCAGTTCTTC.

The J gene is TRBJ1-1, the V gene TRBV27; D uncertain. Germline V lookup: CDR1 MNHEY, CDR2 SMNVEV (reference sequence). V shed 7 bases and J shed 1 base, with 13 bases lying between them. CDR3 length: 14 residues. The CDR3: CASTSSRGNTEAFF. The CDR3 DNA reads TGTGCCAGCACATCGAGCCGGGGGAACACTGAAGCTTTCTTT.

The genes are TRBV7-9 and TRBJ2-3; 7 bases align to TRBD1. This CDR3 is built from 14 residues. J was trimmed by 6 bases and V by 4 bases; bases with no gene match: 7. From germline, CDR1 is SEHNR and CDR2 FQNEAQ (reference sequence). DNA of the CDR3: TGTGCCAGCAGCTCTAAGACAGGGCATGATACGCAGTATTTT. Residues: CASSSKTGHDTQYF.

The CDR3 sequence is CASSLGISGRGAYEQYF. As DNA, the CDR3 is TGTGCCAGCAGCTTAGGAATTAGCGGGAGAGGGGCCTACGAGCAGTACTTC. The V gene is TRBV11-2, the J gene TRBJ2-7; 9 positions match TRBD2. The CDR3 runs 17 residues. Losses at the gene ends were 1 base for V and 2 bases for J; bases not matched to a gene: 9. The V gene's germline CDR1 is SGHAT and CDR2 FQNNGV.

The genes are TRBV20-1 and TRBJ2-1; D may be TRBD2 (5 bases). The CDR3 has 15 residues. Trimming took 3 bases from V and 4 from J, leaving 16 bases between them. Looked up from germline, CDR1 is DFQATT and CDR2 is SNEGSKA (reference sequence). In nucleotides, the CDR3 is TGCAGTGCTAGTCTGCCCCTAGCCATTTACAATGAGCAGTTCTTC. This gives the protein CSASLPLAIYNEQFF.

This clone was observed once. The chain is built from TRBV3-1 (or the pseudogene TRBV3-2) and TRBJ1-3; perhaps TRBD1 as D (5 bases). V was cut by 4 bases and J by 0 bases, with 13 bases left in between. Per the germline V gene, CDR1 is LGHDT and CDR2 is YNNKEL (reference sequence). The CDR3 spans 16 residues. Here the CDR3 DNA reads TGTGCCAGCAGCCCACGGACAACGAGCTCTGGAAACACCATATATTTT. Its translation: CASSPRTTSSGNTIYF.

This clone occurred once. The chain couples TRBV6-5 to TRBJ1-5, with D maybe TRBD1 (5 bases). This CDR3 is built from 14 residues. Between the trimmed V and J ends, which lost 0 bases and 5 bases, there was a span of 8 bases. Germline CDR1 reads MNHEY; CDR2 reads SVGAGI. The CDR3 loop is CASSYSKGDQPQHF. The CDR3 region has the DNA TGTGCCAGCAGTTACTCGAAAGGGGATCAGCCCCAGCATTTT.

The V gene is TRBV28, the J gene TRBJ2-7, with 8 nucleotides matching TRBD2. The V segment lost 5 bases and the J segment 4 bases; nucleotides outside the gene matches: 16. Germline assignment: CDR1 MDHEN and CDR2 SYDVKM. This CDR3 is built from 17 residues. CDR3 sequence (DNA): TGTGCCAGCAGTCCAGGACTAGCATCCGGGTCGGGTTACGAGCAGTACTTC. It translates to CASSPGLASGSGYEQYF.

The gene calls are TRBV29-1 and TRBJ1-2; 9 bases map to TRBD1. The CDR3 consists of 16 residues. V lost 7 bases and J lost 5; bases outside the gene matches: 17. The germline CDR1 and CDR2 sequences are SQVTM and ANQGSEA. The CDR3 sequence is CSADIVTPGTGYGYTF. The CDR3 DNA is TGCAGCGCCGACATTGTGACTCCCGGGACAGGGTATGGCTACACCTTC.

This clone was detected only once. The chain links TRBV5-1 to TRBJ2-7, with TRBD1 identical over 9 bases. After removal of 4 bases from V and 6 bases from J, the junction contained 11 bases not matched to a gene. This CDR3 region has 15 residues. Germline V lookup: CDR1 SGHRS, CDR2 YFSETQ. CDR3 sequence (DNA): TGCGCCAGCAGCCCTGAAGGGACAGGGATTAGCGAGCAGTACTTC. Translating gives CASSPEGTGISEQYF.

This chain links TRBV29-1 with TRBJ2-7, with 8 positions matching TRBD1. CDR1 and CDR2 (germline): SQVTM, ANQGSEA. V trimming: 4 bases; J trimming: 2 bases; junction bases outside the gene matches: 4. CDR3 length: 13 residues. The CDR3 loop reads CSVGQGSAYEQYF. As DNA, the CDR3 is TGCAGCGTTGGACAGGGGTCTGCCTACGAGCAGTACTTC.

The CDR3, as DNA: TGTGCCAGCAGTTTCCCCAGGGTTCCCTACGAGCAGTACTTC. This translates into CASSFPRVPYEQYF. The V call is TRBV6-2 or TRBV6-3, the J call TRBJ2-7, with D maybe TRBD1 (5 bases). Trimming removed 4 bases from V and 2 bases from J, with 12 bases in between. CDR1 MNHEY and CDR2 SVGEGT come from the germline V gene. The CDR3 extends over 14 amino acids.

This clone was seen once. The V gene is TRBV7-9, the J gene TRBJ2-7; D unclear. Trimming took 5 bases from V and 1 from J, leaving 12 bases between them. Germline V gene data show CDR1 as SEHNR and CDR2 as FQNEAQ (reference sequence). This CDR3 is built from 14 residues. In nucleotides, the CDR3 is TGTGCCAGCAGCGCCCTTGGCGGATCCTACGAGCAGTACTTC. It is translated as CASSALGGSYEQYF.

The rearrangement joins TRBV7-3 to TRBJ2-3, with TRBD1 identical over 7 bases. Germline lookup yields CDR1 SGHTA and CDR2 FQGTGA. Trimming cost V 4 bases and J 3 bases; bases outside gene matches: 7. The CDR3 is 15 amino acids. Here the CDR3 reads CASSSTGSRTDTQYF. The DNA of the CDR3 is TGTGCCAGCAGCTCGACAGGGTCGAGGACAGATACGCAGTATTTT.